This T cell receptor beta chain stems from a study of cytomegalovirus exposure and HLA in healthy donors. Study-level findings and limits: Presence/absence analyses treated sequencing depth as roughly uniform across donors.

Concerning this clone itself: Its specificity is not known.

The length of the CDR3 is 13 residues. From germline, CDR1 is KGHSH and CDR2 LQKENI. V gave up 5 bases and J gave up 4 bases; unmatched junction bases: 3. PCR employed 60 Vbeta and 13 Jbeta primers. Clones were read by immunoSEQ multiplex PCR, and TCRdb kept only the in-frame ones, dropping some. The top ten hold more than 3% of the sample, which has under 150,000 clones, around 79% seen once. The clonotype was recovered from a female donor in good health and CMV-seronegative. The sample taken for sequencing was PBMCs. The chain combines TRBV18 with TRBJ2-5; 8 nucleotides align to TRBD1. CDR3 amino acids: CASSKGQGETQYF. As DNA, the CDR3 is TGTGCCAGCTCAAAAGGACAGGGAGAGACCCAGTACTTC.